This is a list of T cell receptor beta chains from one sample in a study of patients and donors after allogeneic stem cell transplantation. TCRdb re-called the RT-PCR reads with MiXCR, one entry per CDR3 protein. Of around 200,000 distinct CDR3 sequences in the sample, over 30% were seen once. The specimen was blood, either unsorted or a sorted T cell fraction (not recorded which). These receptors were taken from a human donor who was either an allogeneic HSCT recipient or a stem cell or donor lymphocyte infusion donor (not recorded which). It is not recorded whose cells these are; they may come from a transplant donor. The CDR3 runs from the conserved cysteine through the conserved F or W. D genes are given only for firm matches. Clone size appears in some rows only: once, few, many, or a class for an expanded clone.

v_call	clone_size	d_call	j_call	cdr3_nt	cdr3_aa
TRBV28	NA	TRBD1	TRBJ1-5	TGTGCCAGCAGTCCGGACAGGGGGAATCCTGTAATCAATCAGCCCCAGCATTTT	CASSPDRGNPVINQPQHF
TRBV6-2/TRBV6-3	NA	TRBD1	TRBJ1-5	TGTGCCAGCAGACTCCCACAGGGGGGACAGCCCCAGCATTTT	CASRLPQGGQPQHF
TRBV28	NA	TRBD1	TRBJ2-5	TGTGCCAGCAGTCTAACAGGGGGCGGTAGAACCCAGTACTTC	CASSLTGGGRTQYF
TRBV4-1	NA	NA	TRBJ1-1	TGCGCCAGCAGCCAAGATGGTGGGGGGAACACTGAAGCTTTCTTT	CASSQDGGGNTEAFF
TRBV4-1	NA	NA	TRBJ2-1	TGCGCCAGCAGCCAAGATCAGGGCCGCCAACTCTACAATGAGCAGTTCTTC	CASSQDQGRQLYNEQFF
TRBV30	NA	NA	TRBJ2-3	TGTGCCTGGGGCCCCGGGGGCACAGATACGCAGTATTTT	CAWGPGGTDTQYF
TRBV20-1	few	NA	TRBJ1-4	TGCAGTGCTAGTCGGAGAAACCATGAAAAACTGTTTTTT	CSASRRNHEKLFF
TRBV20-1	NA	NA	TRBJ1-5	TGCAGTGCTAGAGACGGACTTAATCAGCCCCAGCATTTT	CSARDGLNQPQHF
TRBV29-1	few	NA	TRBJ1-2	TGCAGCGCTTCGTTGGGAGTAGACTATGGCTACACCTTC	CSASLGVDYGYTF
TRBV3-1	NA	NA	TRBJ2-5	TGTGCCAGCAGCCAAGCGGACCGAGAGACCCAGTACTTC	CASSQADRETQYF
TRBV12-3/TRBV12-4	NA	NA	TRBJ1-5	TGTGCCAGCAGGCGAGGAAGAAGGGATCAGCCCCAGCATTTT	CASRRGRRDQPQHF
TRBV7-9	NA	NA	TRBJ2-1	TGTGCCAGCACCTGGGGCAGTCCCTACAATGAGCAGTTCTTC	CASTWGSPYNEQFF
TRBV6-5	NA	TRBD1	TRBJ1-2	TGTGCCAGCGGCCGACAGGGTGATTGGTATGGCTACACCTTC	CASGRQGDWYGYTF
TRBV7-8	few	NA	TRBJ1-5	TGTGCCAGCAGCTTAGATGGAAAGGGCAATCAGCCCCAGCATTTT	CASSLDGKGNQPQHF
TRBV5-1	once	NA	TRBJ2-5	TGCGCCAGCAGCTTGGAGGGACATCCTAGGGAAGAGACCCAGTACTTC	CASSLEGHPREETQYF
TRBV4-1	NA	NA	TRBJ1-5	TGCGCCAGCAGCCTAACTGAAGGAATTCATCAGCCCCAGCATTTT	CASSLTEGIHQPQHF
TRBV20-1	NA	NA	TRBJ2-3	TGCAGTGTGGAAGGGGGGCAAGGCGCAGATACGCAGTATTTT	CSVEGGQGADTQYF
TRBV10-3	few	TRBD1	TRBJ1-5	TGTGCCATCAGTGAATTAGGGCGGGACAGGGGCACCCAGCATTTT	CAISELGRDRGTQHF
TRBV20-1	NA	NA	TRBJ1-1	TGCAGTGCTAGGATGGGCTTGGGCAGTGCGAACACTGAAGCTTTCTTT	CSARMGLGSANTEAFF
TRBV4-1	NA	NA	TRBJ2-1	TGCGCCAGCAGCCAAGGGCCCCCTGAGACCACCGCGGAGAATGAGCAGTTCTTC	CASSQGPPETTAENEQFF
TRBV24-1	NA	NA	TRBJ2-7	TGTGCCACCAGACCCAAAGGAGTTCAGTACTTC	CATRPKGVQYF
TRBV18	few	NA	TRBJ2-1	TGTGCCAGCTCTCAGATCTACAATGAGCAGTTCTTC	CASSQIYNEQFF
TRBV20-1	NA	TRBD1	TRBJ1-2	TGCAGTGCTAGACGGGACAGGGGAAACTATGGCTACACCTTC	CSARRDRGNYGYTF
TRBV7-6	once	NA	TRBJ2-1	TGTGCCAGCAGCTTAGTAGCAAGCTCCTACAATGAGCAGTTCTTC	CASSLVASSYNEQFF
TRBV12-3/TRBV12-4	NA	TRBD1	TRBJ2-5	TGTGCCAGCAGACTTCATCCCGGGACAGGGGGCCAAGAGACCCAGTACTTC	CASRLHPGTGGQETQYF
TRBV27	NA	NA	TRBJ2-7	TGTGCCAGCAGTTTGAGCAGGCCGGTGGGCGGCGAGCAGTACTTC	CASSLSRPVGGEQYF
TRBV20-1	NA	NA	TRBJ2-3	TGCAGTGCTAGGCTGACTATCACAGATACGCAGTATTTT	CSARLTITDTQYF
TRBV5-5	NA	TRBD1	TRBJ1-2	TGTGCCAGCAGCACGGGACAGGCGAACTATGGCTACACCTTC	CASSTGQANYGYTF
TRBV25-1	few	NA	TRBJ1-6	TGTGCCAGCAGGATTGACAGCTATAATTCACCCCTCCACTTT	CASRIDSYNSPLHF
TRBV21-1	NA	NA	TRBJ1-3	TGTGCCAGCACCCGGCGGCAGGCTCCCAACACCTCTGGAAACACCATATATTTT	CASTRRQAPNTSGNTIYF
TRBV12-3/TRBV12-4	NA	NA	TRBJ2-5	TGTGCCAGCAGTTTATCGGGGGCCGAGACCCAGTACTTC	CASSLSGAETQYF
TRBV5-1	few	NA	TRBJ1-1	TGCGCCAGCAGCCCCGGACAGATTCAGTACACTGAAGCTTTCTTT	CASSPGQIQYTEAFF
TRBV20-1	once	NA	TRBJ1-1	TGCAGTGCTAGAGATCCCATTTCGGGGATGAACACTGAAGCTTTCTTT	CSARDPISGMNTEAFF
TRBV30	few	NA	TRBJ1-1	TGTGCCTGGAGTGTAGATGCCGAGGGTGAAGCTTTCTTT	CAWSVDAEGEAFF